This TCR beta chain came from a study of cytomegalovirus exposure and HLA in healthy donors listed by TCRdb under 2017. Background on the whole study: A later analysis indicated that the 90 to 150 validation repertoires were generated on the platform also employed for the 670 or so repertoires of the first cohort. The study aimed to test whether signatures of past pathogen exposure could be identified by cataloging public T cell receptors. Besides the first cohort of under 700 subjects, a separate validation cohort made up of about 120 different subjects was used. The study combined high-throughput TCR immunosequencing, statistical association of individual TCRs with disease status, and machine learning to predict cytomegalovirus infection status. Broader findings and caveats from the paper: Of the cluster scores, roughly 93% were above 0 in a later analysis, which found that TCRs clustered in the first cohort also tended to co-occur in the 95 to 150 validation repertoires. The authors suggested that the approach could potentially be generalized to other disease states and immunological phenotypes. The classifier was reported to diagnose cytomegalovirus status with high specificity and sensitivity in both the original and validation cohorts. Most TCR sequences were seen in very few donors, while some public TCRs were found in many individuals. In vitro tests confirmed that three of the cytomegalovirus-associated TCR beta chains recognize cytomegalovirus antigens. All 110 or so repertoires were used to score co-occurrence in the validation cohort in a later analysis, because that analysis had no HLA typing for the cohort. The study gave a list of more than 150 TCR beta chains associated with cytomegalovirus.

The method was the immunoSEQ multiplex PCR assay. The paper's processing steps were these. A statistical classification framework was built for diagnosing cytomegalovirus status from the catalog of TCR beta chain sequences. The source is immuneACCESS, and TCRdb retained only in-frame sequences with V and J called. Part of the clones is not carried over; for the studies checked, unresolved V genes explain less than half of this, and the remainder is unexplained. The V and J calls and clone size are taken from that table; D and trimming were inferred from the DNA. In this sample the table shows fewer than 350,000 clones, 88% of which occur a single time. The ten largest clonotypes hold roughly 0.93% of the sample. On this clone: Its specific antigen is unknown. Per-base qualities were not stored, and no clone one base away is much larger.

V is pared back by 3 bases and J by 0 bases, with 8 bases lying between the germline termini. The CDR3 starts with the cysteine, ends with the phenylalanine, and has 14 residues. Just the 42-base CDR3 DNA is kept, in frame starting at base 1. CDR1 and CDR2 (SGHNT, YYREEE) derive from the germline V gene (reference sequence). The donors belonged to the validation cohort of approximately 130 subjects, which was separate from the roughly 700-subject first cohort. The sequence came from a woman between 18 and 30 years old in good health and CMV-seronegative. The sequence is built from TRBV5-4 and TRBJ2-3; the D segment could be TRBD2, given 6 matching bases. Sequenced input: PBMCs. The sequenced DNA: TGTGCCAGCAGCTCGGGAGCTAGCACAGATACGCAGTATTTT. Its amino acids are CASSSGASTDTQYF.